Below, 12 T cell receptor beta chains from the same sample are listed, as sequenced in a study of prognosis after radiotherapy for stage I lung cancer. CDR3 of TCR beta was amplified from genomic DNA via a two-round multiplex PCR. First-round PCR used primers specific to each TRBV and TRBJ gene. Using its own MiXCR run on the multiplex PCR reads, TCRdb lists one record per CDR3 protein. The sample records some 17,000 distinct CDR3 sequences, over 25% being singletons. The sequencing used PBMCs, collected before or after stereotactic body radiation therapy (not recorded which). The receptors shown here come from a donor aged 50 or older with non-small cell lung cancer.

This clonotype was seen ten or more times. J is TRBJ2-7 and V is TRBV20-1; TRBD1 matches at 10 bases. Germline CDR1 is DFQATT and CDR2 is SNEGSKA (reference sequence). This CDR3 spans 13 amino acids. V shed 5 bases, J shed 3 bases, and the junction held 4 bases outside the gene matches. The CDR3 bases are TGCAGTGCTCGCCGGACAGGGGGCTACGAGCAGTACTTC. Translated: CSARRTGGYEQYF.

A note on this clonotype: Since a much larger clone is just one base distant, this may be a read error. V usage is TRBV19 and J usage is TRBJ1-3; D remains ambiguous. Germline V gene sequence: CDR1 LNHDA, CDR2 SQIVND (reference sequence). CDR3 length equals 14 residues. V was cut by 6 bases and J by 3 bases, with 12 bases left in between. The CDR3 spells CASSPGGNGNTIYF. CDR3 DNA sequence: TGTGCCAGTAGCCCCGGCGGCAATGGAAACACCATATATTTT. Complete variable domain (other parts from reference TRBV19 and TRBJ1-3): DGGITQSPKYLFRKEGQNVTLSCEQNLNHDAMYWYRQDPGQGLRLIYYSQIVNDFQKGDIAEGYSVSREKKESFPLTVTSAQKNPTAFYLCASSPGGNGNTIYFGEGSWLTVV.

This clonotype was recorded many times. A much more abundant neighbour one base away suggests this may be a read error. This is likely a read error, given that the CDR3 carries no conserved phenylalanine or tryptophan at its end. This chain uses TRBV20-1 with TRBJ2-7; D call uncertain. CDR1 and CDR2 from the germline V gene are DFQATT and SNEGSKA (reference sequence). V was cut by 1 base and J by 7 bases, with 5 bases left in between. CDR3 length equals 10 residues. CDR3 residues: CSARGDEQYL. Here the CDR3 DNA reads TGCAGTGCTAGAGGGGATGAGCAGTACCTC.

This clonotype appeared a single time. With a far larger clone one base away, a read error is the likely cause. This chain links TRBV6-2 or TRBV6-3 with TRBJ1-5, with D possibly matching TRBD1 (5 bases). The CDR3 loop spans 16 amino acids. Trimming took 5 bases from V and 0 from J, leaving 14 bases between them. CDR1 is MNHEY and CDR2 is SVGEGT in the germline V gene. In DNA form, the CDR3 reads TGTGCCAGCAGTGAATCGACAGCGATTAGCAATCAGCCCCAGCATTTT. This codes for CASSESTAISNQPQHF.

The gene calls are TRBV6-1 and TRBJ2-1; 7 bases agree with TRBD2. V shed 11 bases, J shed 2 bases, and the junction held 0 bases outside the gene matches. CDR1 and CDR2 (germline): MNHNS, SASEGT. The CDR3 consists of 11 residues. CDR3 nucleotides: TGTGCCGGGAGGGCCTACAATGAGCAGTTCTTC. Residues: CAGRAYNEQFF.

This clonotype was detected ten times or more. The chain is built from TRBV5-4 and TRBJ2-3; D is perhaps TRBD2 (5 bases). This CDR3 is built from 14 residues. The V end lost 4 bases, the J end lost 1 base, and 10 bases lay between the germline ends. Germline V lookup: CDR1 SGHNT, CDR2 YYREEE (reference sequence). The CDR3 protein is CASSQAGGTDTQYF. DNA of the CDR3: TGTGCCAGCAGCCAGGCCGGGGGCACAGATACGCAGTATTTT.

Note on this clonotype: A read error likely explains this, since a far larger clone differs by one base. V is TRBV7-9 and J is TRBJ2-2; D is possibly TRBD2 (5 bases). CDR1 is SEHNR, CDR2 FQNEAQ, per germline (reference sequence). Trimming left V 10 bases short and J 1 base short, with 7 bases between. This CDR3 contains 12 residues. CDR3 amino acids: CAIGGNTGELFF. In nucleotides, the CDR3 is TGTGCCATCGGAGGGAACACCGGGGAGCTGTTTTTT.

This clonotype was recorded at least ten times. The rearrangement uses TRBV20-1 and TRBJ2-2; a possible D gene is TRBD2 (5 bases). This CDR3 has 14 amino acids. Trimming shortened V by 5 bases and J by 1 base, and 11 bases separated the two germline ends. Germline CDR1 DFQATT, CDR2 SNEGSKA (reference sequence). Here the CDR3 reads CSARTYLNTGELFF. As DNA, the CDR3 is TGCAGTGCTCGGACTTACCTGAACACCGGGGAGCTGTTTTTT.

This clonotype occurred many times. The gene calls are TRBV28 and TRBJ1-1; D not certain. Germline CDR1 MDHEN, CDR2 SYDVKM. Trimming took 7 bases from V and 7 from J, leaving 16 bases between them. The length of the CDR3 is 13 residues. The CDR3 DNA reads TGTGCCAGCAAAAGGTTCACGACGAATGAAGCTTTCTTT. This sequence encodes CASKRFTTNEAFF.

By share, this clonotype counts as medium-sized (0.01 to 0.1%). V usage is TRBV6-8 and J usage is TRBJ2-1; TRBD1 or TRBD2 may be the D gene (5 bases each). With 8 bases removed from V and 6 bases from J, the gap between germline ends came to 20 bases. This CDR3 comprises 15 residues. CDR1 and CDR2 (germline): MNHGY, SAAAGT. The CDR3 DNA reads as TGTGCCAGCTCAGACGGGACCGCCACCTTCAATGAGCAGTTCTTC. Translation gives CASSDGTATFNEQFF.

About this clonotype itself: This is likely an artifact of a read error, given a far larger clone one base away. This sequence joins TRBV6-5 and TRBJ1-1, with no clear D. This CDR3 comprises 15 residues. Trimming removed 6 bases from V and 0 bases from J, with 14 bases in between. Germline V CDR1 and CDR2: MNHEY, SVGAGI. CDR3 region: CASRPGRAMNTEAFF. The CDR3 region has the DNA TGTGCCAGCAGACCGGGTAGGGCCATGAACACTGAAGCTTTCTTT.

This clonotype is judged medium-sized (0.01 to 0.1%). The CDR3 DNA is TGTGCTAGTGGCCTTAGCGGGAGGGCCTCTGAGCAGTTCTTC. It encodes CASGLSGRASEQFF. The chain links TRBV12-5 to TRBJ2-1, with TRBD2 identical over 11 bases. Germline V gene lookup returns CDR1 LGHNT and CDR2 FRNRAP. Trimming took 6 bases from V and 9 from J; bases not matched to a gene: 7. This CDR3 comprises 14 residues. Full variable domain (rest looked up from reference TRBV12-5 and TRBJ2-1): DARVTQTPRHKVTEMGQEVTMRCQPILGHNTVFWYRQTMMQGLELLAYFRNRAPLDDSGMPKDRFSAEMPDATLATLKIQPSEPRDSAVYFCASGLSGRASEQFFGPGTRLTVL.